This T cell receptor (beta chain) is drawn from a study of blood T cell repertoires in COVID-19. Whole-study context: There were acute and convalescent COVID-19 samples, and they came from the United States, Italy and Spain. From T cells, B-cell-depleted T cells, or PBMCs came the material, which was cDNA or gDNA.

This CDR3 has 16 amino acids. The germline gives CDR1 SGHRS, CDR2 YFSETQ. Losses at the gene ends were 3 bases for V and 3 bases for J; bases not matched to a gene: 5. Authors' methods: Nucleated cell number was recorded as an estimate derived from reference gene primer amplification. Produced via immunoSEQ multiplex PCR; TCRdb's table is partial and in-frame only. The D gene and trimming were derived from the DNA, and the V and J assignments and clone size from that table. Counted here are about 96,000 clones, around 84% occurring once; the ten biggest clones make up about 18%. The sample was peripheral blood. This chain connects TRBV5-1 to TRBJ2-1; 11 positions agree with TRBD2. The TCR originated in a woman aged 55 to 70 with acute or convalescent COVID-19. In DNA form, the CDR3 reads TGCGCCAGCAGCTCCTACACTAGCGGGGGCTACAATGAGCAGTTCTTC. This gives the protein CASSSYTSGGYNEQFF.